The rows below give T cell receptor beta chains drawn from one sample of a study of blood T cell repertoires in COVID-19. The data were produced by immunoSEQ multiplex PCR, yet TCRdb's version contains in-frame clones alone and is incomplete. In the table there are approximately 300,000 clones, 75% to 90% of which are singletons. The sequenced sample consisted of peripheral blood. These receptors came from a woman aged 50 to 60 with COVID-19, enrolled during active disease. The CDR3 runs from the conserved cysteine through the conserved F or W.

>TRBV10-3|TRBJ2-3
CAISESWGDTDTQYF
>TRBV7-6|TRBJ2-7
CASSLMTGGSYEQYF
>TRBV9|TRBJ1-2
CASSVDSTPTPYGYTF
>TRBV7-9|TRBJ2-1
CASSLRGLAGDNEQFF
>TRBV27|TRBJ2-7
CASSLQEDYEQYF
>TRBV7-2|TRBJ2-7
CASSLVPRGTSEQYF
>TRBV15|TRBJ2-2
CATSGTFDRGELFF
>TRBV25-1|TRBJ2-7
CASSEYGQDEQYF
>TRBV5-1|TRBJ1-3
CASSLGGSGNTIYF
>TRBV12-5|TRBJ2-2
CASGGMGLAGAVGELFF
>TRBV29-1|TRBJ1-5
CSVRDRDQPQHF
>TRBV6-2/TRBV6-3|TRBJ2-7
CASSPPGLSSYEQYF
>TRBV3-1/TRBV3-2|TRBJ1-2
CASSQDQGLNGYTF
>TRBV3-1/TRBV3-2|TRBJ2-2
CASSQVGRDTGELFF
>TRBV19|TRBJ2-2
CASTSAGTSDAGELFF
>TRBV18|TRBJ2-6
CASSPPQPSGANVLTF
>TRBV27|TRBJ1-2
CASSLRIQGLYGYTF